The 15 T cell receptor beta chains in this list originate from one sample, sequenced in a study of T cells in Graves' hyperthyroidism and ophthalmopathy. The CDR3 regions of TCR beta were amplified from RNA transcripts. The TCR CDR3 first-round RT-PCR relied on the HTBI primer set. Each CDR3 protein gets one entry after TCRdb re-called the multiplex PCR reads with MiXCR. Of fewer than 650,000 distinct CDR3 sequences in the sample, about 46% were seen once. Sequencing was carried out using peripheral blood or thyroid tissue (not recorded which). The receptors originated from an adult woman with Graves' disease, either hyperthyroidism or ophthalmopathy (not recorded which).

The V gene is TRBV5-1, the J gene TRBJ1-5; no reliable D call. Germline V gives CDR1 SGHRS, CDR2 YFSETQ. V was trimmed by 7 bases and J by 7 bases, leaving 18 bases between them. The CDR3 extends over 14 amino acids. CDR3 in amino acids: CASRMAPGGQPQHF. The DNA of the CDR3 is TGCGCCAGCCGTATGGCGCCAGGCGGGCAGCCCCAGCATTTT. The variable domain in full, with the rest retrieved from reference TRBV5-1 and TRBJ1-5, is KAGVTQTPRYLIKTRGQQVTLSCSPISGHRSVSWYQQTPGQGLQFLFEYFSETQRNKGNFPGRFSGRQFSNSRSEMNVSTLELGDSALYLCASRMAPGGQPQHFGDGTRLSIL.

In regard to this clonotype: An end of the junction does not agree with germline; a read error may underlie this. Here the CDR3 DNA reads TGTGCTACCAGCAGTGCTCGGGACAGGGCTGAAAAACTGTTTTTT. It codes for CATSSARDRAEKLFF. The chain joins TRBV15 to TRBJ1-4; TRBD1 aligns across 9 bases. The V gene's germline CDR1 is LNHNV and CDR2 YYDKDF (reference sequence). This CDR3 contains 15 residues.

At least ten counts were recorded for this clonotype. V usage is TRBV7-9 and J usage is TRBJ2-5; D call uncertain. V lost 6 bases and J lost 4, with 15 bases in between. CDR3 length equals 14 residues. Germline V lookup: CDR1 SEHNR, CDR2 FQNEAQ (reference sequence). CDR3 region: CASRRRGAGETQYF. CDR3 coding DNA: TGTGCCAGCAGGAGGAGAGGAGCTGGAGAGACCCAGTACTTC.

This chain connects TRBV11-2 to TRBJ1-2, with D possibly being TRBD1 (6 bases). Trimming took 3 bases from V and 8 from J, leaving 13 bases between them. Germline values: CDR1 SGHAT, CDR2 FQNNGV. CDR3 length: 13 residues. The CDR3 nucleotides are TGTGCCAGCAGCTTTGGACAGCCTGGGGGCTACACCTTC. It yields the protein CASSFGQPGGYTF.

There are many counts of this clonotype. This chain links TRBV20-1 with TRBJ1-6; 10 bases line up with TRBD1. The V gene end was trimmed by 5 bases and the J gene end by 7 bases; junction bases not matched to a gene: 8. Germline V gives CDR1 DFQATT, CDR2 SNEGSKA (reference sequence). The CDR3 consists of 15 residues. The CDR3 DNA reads TGCAGTGCTGCATCGGACAGGGGGATCAATTCACCCCTCCACTTT. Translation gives CSAASDRGINSPLHF.

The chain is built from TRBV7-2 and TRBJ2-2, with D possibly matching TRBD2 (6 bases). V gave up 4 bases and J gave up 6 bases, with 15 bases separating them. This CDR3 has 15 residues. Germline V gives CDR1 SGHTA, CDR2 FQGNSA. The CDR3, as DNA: TGTGCCAGCAGCTCGGCCAGACTAGGAGCCGGGGAGCTGTTTTTT. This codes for CASSSARLGAGELFF.

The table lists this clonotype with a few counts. In nucleotides, the CDR3 is TGCGCCAGCAGCCAAGAAACAGGGACAGGGTCCTACGAGCAGTACTTC. This translates into CASSQETGTGSYEQYF. The chain is built from TRBV4-1 and TRBJ2-7; TRBD1 agrees at 9 bases. CDR1 is MGHRA, CDR2 YSYEKL, per germline. This CDR3 spans 16 amino acids. The J segment lost 1 base and the V segment lost 0 bases, leaving 4 bases of the junction unmatched.

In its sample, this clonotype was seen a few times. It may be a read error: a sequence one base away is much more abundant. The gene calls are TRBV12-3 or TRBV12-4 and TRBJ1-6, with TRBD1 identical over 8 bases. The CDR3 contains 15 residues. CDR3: CAISYSDRERSPLHF. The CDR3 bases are TGTGCCATCAGTTACTCGGACAGGGAACGTTCACCCCTCCACTTT.

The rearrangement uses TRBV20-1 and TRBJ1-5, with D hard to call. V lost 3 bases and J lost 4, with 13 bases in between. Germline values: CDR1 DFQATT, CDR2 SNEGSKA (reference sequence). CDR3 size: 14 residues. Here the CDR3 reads CSAREQLPNQPQHF. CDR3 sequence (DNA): TGCAGTGCTAGGGAACAGCTACCTAATCAGCCCCAGCATTTT.

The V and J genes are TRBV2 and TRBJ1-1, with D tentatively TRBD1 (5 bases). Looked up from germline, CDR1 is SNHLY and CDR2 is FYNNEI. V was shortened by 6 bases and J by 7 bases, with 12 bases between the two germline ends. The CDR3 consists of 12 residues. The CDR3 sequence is CASRRGLIEAFF. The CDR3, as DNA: TGTGCCAGCAGGCGGGGCCTCATTGAAGCTTTCTTT.

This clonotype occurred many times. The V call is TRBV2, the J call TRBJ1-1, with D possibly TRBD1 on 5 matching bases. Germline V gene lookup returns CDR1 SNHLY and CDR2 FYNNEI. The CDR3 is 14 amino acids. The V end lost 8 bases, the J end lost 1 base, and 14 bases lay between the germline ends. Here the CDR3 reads CASGPGTGNTEAFF. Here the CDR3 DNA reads TGTGCCAGCGGTCCCGGGACGGGGAACACTGAAGCTTTCTTT.

CDR3 DNA sequence: TGTGCCAGCAGCGTAGGGCTACAGACCTACGAGCAGTACTTC. Its translation: CASSVGLQTYEQYF. The chain combines TRBV9 with TRBJ2-7; D is unresolved. Germline V gene sequence: CDR1 SGDLS, CDR2 YYNGEE. The V end lost 0 bases, the J end lost 2 bases, and 9 bases lay between the germline ends. The CDR3 spans 14 residues. The full variable domain, completed using reference TRBV9 and TRBJ2-7, is DSGVTQTPKHLITATGQRVTLRCSPRSGDLSVYWYQQSLDQGLQFLIQYYNGEERAKGNILERFSAQQFPDLHSELNLSSLELGDSALYFCASSVGLQTYEQYFGPGTRLTVT.

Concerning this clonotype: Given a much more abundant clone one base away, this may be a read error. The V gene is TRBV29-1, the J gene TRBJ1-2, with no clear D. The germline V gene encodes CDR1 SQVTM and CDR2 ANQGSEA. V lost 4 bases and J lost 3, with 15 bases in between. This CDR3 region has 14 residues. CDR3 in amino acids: CSVGLPADHYGYTF. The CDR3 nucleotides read TGCAGCGTTGGCCTCCCAGCCGACCACTATGGCTACACCTTC.

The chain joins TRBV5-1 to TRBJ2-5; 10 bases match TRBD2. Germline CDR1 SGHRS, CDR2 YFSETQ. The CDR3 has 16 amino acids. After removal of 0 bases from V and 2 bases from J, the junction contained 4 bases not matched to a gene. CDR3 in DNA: TGCGCCAGCAGCTTGGCCGAGCGGGGGGGGCAAGAGACCCAGTACTTC. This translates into CASSLAERGGQETQYF.

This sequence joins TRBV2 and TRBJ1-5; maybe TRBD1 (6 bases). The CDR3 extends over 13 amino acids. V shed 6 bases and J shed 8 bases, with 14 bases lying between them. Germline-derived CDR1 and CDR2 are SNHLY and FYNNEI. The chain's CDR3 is CASSLGHSKPQHF. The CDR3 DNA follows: TGTGCCAGCAGCCTGGGACACTCGAAGCCCCAGCATTTT.